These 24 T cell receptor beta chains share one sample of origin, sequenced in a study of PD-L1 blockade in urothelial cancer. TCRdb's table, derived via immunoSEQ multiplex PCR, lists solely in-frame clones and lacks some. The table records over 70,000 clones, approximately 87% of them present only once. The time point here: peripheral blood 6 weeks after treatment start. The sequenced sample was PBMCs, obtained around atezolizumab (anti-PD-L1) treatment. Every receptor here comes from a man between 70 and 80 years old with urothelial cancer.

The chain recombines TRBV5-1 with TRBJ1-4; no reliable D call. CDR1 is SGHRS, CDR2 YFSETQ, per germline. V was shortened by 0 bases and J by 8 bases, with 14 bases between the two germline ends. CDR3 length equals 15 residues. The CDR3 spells CASSLAGSPGEKLFF. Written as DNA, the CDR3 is TGCGCCAGCAGCTTGGCCGGGAGCCCGGGAGAAAAACTGTTTTTT. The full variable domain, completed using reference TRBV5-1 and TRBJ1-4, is KAGVTQTPRYLIKTRGQQVTLSCSPISGHRSVSWYQQTPGQGLQFLFEYFSETQRNKGNFPGRFSGRQFSNSRSEMNVSTLELGDSALYLCASSLAGSPGEKLFFGSGTQLSVL.

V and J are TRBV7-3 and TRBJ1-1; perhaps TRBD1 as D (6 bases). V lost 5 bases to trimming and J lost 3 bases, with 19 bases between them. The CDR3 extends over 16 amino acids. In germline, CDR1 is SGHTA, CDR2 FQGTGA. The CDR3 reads CASSPEGGDGDTEAFF. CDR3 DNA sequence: TGTGCCAGCAGCCCAGAGGGGGGGGATGGGGACACTGAAGCTTTCTTT.

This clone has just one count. The CDR3 sequence: CASSLGGSSLGYTF. For the CDR3, the DNA is TGCGCCAGCAGCTTGGGGGGCTCCTCGTTAGGCTACACCTTC. This chain links TRBV5-1 with TRBJ1-2, with a possible D match to TRBD1 (5 bases). The V and J ends lost 0 bases and 8 bases respectively, with 14 bases between them. This CDR3 has 14 amino acids. Germline-derived CDR1 and CDR2 are SGHRS and YFSETQ.

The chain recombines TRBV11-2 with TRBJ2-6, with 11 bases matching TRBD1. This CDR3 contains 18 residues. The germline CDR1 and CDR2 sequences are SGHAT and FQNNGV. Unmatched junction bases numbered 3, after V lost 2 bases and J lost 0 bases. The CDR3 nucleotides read TGTGCCAGCAGCTTATCTGGGACAGGGGGCTCTGGGGCCAACGTCCTGACTTTC. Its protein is CASSLSGTGGSGANVLTF. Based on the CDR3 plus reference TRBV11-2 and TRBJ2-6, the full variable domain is EAGVAQSPRYKIIEKRQSVAFWCNPISGHATLYWYQQILGQGPKLLIQFQNNGVVDDSQLPKDRFSAERLKGVDSTLKIQPAKLEDSAVYLCASSLSGTGGSGANVLTFGAGSRLTVL.

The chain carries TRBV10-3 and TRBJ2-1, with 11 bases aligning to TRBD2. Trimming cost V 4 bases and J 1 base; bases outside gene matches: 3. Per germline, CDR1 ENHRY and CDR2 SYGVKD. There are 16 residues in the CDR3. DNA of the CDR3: TGTGCCATCAGTGCTGGACTAGCGGGTTCCTACAATGAGCAGTTCTTC. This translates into CAISAGLAGSYNEQFF.

CDR3 nucleotide sequence: TGTGCCAGCAGCTTAGAGGTTGAACAGTTCAACTCTGGAAACACCATATATTTT. It is translated as CASSLEVEQFNSGNTIYF. The chain carries TRBV11-3 and TRBJ1-3; D is uncertain. The CDR3 length is 18 residues. Trimming cost V 0 bases and J 0 bases, with 15 bases left between them. CDR1 and CDR2 (germline): SGHNT, YENEEA.

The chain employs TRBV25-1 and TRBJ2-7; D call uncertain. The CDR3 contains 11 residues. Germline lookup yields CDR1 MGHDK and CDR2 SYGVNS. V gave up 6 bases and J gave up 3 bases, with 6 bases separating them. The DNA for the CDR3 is TGTGCCAGCAGCGTACTCTACGAGCAGTACTTC. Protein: CASSVLYEQYF.

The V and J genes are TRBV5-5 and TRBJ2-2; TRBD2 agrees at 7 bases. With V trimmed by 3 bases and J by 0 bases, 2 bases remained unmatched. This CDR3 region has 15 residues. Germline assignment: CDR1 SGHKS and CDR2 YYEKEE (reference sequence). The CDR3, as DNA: TGTGCCAGCAGCTACCGGGGGGCGAACACCGGGGAGCTGTTTTTT. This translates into CASSYRGANTGELFF.

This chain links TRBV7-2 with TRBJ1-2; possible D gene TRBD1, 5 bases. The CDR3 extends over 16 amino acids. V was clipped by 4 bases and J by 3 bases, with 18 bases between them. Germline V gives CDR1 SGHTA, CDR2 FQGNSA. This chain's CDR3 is CASSSWTQGADYGYTF. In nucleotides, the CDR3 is TGTGCCAGCAGCTCATGGACCCAAGGGGCAGACTATGGCTACACCTTC.

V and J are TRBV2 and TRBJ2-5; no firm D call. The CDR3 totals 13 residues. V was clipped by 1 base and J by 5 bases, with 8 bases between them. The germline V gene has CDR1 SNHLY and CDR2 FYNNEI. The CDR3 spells CASSEGLEETQYF. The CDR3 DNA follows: TGTGCCAGCAGTGAAGGCTTAGAGGAGACCCAGTACTTC.

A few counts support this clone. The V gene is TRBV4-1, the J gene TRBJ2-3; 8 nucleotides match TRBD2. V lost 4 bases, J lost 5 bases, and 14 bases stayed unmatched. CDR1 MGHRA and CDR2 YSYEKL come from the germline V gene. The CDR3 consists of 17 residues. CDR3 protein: CASSLTPSGRGKDTQYF. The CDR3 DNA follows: TGCGCCAGCAGCCTCACCCCCAGCGGGAGAGGGAAAGATACGCAGTATTTT.

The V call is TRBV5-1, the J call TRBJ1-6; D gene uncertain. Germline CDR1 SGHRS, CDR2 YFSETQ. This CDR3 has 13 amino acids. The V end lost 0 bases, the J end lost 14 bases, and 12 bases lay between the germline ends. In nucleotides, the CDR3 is TGCGCCAGCAGCTTGGATCTGGGCAGCACCCTCCACTTT. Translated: CASSLDLGSTLHF.

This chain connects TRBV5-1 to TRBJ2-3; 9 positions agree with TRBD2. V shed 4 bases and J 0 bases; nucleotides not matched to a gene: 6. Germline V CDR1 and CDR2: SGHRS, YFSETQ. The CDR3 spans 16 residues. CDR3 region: CASSLSSGGSTDTQYF. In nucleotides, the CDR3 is TGCGCCAGCAGCCTTTCAAGCGGGGGGAGCACAGATACGCAGTATTTT.

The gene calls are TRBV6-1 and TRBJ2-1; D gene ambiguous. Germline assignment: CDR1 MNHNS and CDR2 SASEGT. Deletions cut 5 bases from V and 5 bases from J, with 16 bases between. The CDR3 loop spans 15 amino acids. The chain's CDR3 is CASSPSYAINNEQFF. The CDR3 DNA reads TGTGCCAGCAGTCCGTCCTACGCAATAAACAATGAGCAGTTCTTC.

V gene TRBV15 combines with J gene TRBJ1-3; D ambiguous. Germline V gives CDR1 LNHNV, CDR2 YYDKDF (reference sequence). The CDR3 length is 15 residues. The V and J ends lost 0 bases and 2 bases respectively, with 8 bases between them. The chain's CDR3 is CATSRDSEAGNTIYF. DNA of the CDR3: TGTGCCACCAGCAGAGACTCGGAGGCTGGAAACACCATATATTTT.

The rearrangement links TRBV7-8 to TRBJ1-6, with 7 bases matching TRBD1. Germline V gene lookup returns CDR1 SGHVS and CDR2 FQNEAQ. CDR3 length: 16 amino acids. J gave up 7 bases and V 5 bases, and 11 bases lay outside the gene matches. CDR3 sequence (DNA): TGTGCCAGCAGCCCGGGTCGTCAGGGGGTAAATTCACCCCTCCACTTT. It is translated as CASSPGRQGVNSPLHF.

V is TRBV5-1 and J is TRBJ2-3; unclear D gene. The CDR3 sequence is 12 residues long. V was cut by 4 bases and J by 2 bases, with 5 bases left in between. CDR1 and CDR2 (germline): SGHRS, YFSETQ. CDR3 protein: CASSPDTDTQYF. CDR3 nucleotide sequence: TGCGCCAGCAGCCCAGACACAGATACGCAGTATTTT.

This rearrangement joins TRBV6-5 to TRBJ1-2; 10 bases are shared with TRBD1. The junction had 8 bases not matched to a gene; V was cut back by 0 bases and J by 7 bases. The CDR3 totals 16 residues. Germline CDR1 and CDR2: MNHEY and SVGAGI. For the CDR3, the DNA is TGTGCCAGCAGTTACTCTGCGACAGGGGGCGGCGCTGGCTACACCTTC. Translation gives CASSYSATGGGAGYTF.

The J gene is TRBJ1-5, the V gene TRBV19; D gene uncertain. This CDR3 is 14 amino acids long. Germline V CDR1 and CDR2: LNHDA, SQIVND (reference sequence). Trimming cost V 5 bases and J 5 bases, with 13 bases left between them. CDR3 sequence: CASSAGNRDQPQHF. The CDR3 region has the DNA TGTGCCAGTAGTGCCGGTAATCGGGATCAGCCCCAGCATTTT.

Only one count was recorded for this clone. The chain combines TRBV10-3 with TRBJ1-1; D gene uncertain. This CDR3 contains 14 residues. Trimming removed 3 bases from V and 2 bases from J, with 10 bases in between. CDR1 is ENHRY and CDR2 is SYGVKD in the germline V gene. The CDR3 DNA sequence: TGTGCCATCAGTGACAGAATTCAAAACACTGAAGCTTTCTTT. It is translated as CAISDRIQNTEAFF.

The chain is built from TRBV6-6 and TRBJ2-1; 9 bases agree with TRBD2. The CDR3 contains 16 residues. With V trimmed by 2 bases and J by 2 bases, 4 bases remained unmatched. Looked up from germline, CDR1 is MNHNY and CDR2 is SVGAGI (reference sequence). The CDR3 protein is CASSYVAGGTYNEQFF. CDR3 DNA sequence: TGTGCCAGCAGTTACGTGGCGGGGGGGACCTACAATGAGCAGTTCTTC.

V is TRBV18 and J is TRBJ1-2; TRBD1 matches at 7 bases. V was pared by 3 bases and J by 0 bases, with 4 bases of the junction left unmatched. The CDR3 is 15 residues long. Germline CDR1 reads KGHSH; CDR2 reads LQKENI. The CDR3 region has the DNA TGTGCCAGCTCACCCCGGGACAGCGCTAACTATGGCTACACCTTC. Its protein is CASSPRDSANYGYTF.

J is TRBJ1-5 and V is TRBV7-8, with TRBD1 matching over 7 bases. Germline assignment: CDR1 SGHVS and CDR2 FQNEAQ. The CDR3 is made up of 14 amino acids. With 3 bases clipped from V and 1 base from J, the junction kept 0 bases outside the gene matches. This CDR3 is CASSLDRSNQPQHF. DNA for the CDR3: TGTGCCAGCAGCTTGGACAGGAGCAATCAGCCCCAGCATTTT.

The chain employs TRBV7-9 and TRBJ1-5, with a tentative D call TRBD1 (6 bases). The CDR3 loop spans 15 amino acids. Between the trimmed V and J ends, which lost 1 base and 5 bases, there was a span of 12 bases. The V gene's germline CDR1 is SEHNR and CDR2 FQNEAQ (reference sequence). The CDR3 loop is CASSLDTGLHQPQHF. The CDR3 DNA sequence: TGTGCCAGCAGCTTAGACACAGGGCTTCATCAGCCCCAGCATTTT.